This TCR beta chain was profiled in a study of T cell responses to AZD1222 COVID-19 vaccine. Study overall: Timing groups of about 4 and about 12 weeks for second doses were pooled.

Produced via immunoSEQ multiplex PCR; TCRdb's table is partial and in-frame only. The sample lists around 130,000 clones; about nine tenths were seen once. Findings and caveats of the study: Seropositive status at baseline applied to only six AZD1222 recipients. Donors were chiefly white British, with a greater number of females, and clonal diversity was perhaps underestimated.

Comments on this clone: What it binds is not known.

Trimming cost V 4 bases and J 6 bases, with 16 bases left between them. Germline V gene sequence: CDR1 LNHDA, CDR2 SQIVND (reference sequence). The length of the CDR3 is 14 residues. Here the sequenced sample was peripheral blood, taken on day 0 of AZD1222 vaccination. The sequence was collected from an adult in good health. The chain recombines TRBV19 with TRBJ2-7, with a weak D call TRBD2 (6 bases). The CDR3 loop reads CASSTPGTSPEQYF. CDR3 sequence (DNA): TGTGCCAGTAGTACACCCGGGACTTCACCCGAGCAGTACTTC.